A selection of T cell receptor beta chains follows, all from one sample in a study of blood T cell repertoires in COVID-19. Clones were read by immunoSEQ multiplex PCR, and TCRdb kept only the in-frame ones, dropping some. Among about 190,000 clones, roughly four fifths were seen once, and the ten largest hold about 14%. Sequencing was performed on peripheral blood. All receptors derive from a man aged 50 or older who had recovered from COVID-19. Both conserved end residues are part of each CDR3. The order of the fields is clone size, CDR3 length, J gene, V gene, D gene, CDR3 protein, CDR3 DNA. A D gene is named only where the DNA matches it firmly. Rows give clone size only sometimes, using once, few, many, or a class for an expanded clone.

>few|15|TRBJ2-5|TRBV10-3|TRBD1
CAISAGQGDGETQYF
TGTGCCATCAGTGCCGGACAGGGCGATGGGGAGACCCAGTACTTC
>NA|14|TRBJ1-2|TRBV7-2|TRBD1
CASTENTGGKGYTF
TGTGCCAGCACCGAAAATACAGGGGGAAAGGGCTACACCTTC
>NA|14|TRBJ1-5|TRBV19|TRBD1
CASSFGTDDQPQHF
TGTGCCAGTAGTTTCGGGACAGATGATCAGCCCCAGCATTTT
>NA|15|TRBJ1-1|TRBV27|NA
CASSLSAWRITEAFF
TGTGCCAGCAGTTTATCCGCCTGGCGGATCACTGAAGCTTTCTTT
>few|17|TRBJ2-7|TRBV27|NA
CASRLRGWRGPTYEQYF
TGTGCCAGCAGGTTACGGGGGTGGAGGGGTCCGACCTACGAGCAGTACTTC
>NA|11|TRBJ1-2|TRBV20-1|NA
CSASGGDGYTF
TGCAGTGCTAGCGGCGGGGACGGCTACACCTTC
>NA|15|TRBJ2-7|TRBV19|TRBD1
CASSIDLAQGGEQYF
TGTGCCAGTAGTATAGATCTAGCACAGGGGGGCGAGCAGTACTTC
>NA|14|TRBJ2-1|TRBV24-1|TRBD2
CATSSSGDYNEQFF
TGTGCCACCAGTTCTAGCGGGGATTACAATGAGCAGTTCTTC
>NA|14|TRBJ2-7|TRBV6-6|NA
CASSPSERPEEQYF
TGTGCCAGCAGTCCCTCTGAGCGGCCCGAGGAGCAGTACTTC
>NA|12|TRBJ1-1|TRBV28|NA
CASSLRRTEAFF
TGTGCCAGCAGTTTGCGGCGAACTGAAGCTTTCTTT
>NA|15|TRBJ2-1|TRBV7-2|NA
CASSSSVAGTNEQFF
TGTGCCAGCAGCTCAAGTGTTGCAGGTACTAATGAGCAGTTCTTC
>NA|16|TRBJ2-6|TRBV9|TRBD1
CASSETGWEGANVLTF
TGTGCCAGCAGCGAGACAGGGTGGGAAGGGGCCAACGTCCTGACTTTC
>once|14|TRBJ1-2|TRBV6-2/TRBV6-3|TRBD1
CASSYLAGGNGYTF
TGTGCCAGCAGTTATTTAGCAGGGGGCAATGGCTACACCTTC
>NA|15|TRBJ2-7|TRBV19|TRBD2
CASSLGFEAGGEQYF
TGTGCCAGCTCTCTAGGGTTCGAAGCGGGAGGCGAGCAGTACTTC
>NA|18|TRBJ1-1|TRBV4-1|TRBD1
CASSQVGTGGAGDTEAFF
TGCGCCAGCAGCCAAGTCGGGACAGGGGGCGCCGGGGACACTGAAGCTTTCTTT